The T cell receptor beta chain described here comes from a study of blood T cell repertoires in COVID-19. About the research overall: COVID-19 samples collected from the United States, Italy and Spain covered acute and convalescent phases. Sources were T cells, B-cell-depleted T cells, or PBMCs; the material itself was cDNA or gDNA.

Germline assignment: CDR1 LGHNA and CDR2 YNFKEQ. CDR3 length equals 15 residues. The trim removed 0 bases at V and 5 bases at J, leaving 3 bases unmatched. Per the original data handling: The assay estimated nucleated cells by amplifying reference gene primers. TCRdb's copy holds only in-frame clones and misses some; the assay was immunoSEQ multiplex PCR. D and trimming were read from the DNA, whereas the V and J calls and clone size are those reported in that table. Of just over 650,000 clones listed, 85% to 90% are singletons. The chain combines TRBV4-2 with TRBJ1-4, with 7 bases aligning to TRBD1. The specimen sequenced was peripheral blood. This sequence was found in a woman under 30 with acute or convalescent COVID-19. CDR3 DNA sequence: TGTGCCAGCAGCCAAGAGGGACAGATAAATGAAAAACTGTTTTTT. Its translation: CASSQEGQINEKLFF.